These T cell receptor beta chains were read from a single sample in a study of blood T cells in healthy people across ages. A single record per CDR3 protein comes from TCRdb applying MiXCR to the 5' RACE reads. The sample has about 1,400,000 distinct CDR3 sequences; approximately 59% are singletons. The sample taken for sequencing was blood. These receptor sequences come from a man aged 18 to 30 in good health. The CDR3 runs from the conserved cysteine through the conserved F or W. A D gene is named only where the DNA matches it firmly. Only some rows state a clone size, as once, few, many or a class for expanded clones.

CDR3aa: CASSLAWGETQYF; CDR3nt: TGTGCCAGCAGCTTAGCCTGGGGGGAGACCCAGTACTTC; j_gene: TRBJ2-5; v_gene: TRBV7-8; len: 13; abundance: few; d_gene: -
CDR3aa: CASSYRGAGPYNEQFF; CDR3nt: TGTGCCAGCAGTTACCGAGGAGCGGGTCCATACAATGAGCAGTTCTTC; j_gene: TRBJ2-1; v_gene: TRBV6-6; len: 16; abundance: -; d_gene: -
CDR3aa: CASSETSGDYTGELFF; CDR3nt: TGTGCCAGCAGCGAGACTAGCGGGGACTACACCGGGGAGCTGTTTTTT; j_gene: TRBJ2-2; v_gene: TRBV9; len: 16; abundance: -; d_gene: TRBD2
CDR3aa: CASSLELRETQYF; CDR3nt: TGTGCCAGCAGCTTAGAGCTGCGAGAGACCCAGTACTTC; j_gene: TRBJ2-5; v_gene: TRBV7-2; len: 13; abundance: -; d_gene: -
CDR3aa: CSVEDGSYGYTF; CDR3nt: TGCAGCGTTGAGGATGGTAGCTATGGCTACACCTTC; j_gene: TRBJ1-2; v_gene: TRBV29-1; len: 12; abundance: few; d_gene: -
CDR3aa: CSVATGLTDTQYF; CDR3nt: TGCAGCGTTGCTACAGGGCTCACAGATACGCAGTATTTT; j_gene: TRBJ2-3; v_gene: TRBV29-1; len: 13; abundance: -; d_gene: -
CDR3aa: CSVDWAGGSDTQYF; CDR3nt: TGCAGCGTTGATTGGGCGGGAGGCTCAGATACGCAGTATTTT; j_gene: TRBJ2-3; v_gene: TRBV29-1; len: 14; abundance: few; d_gene: TRBD2
CDR3aa: CASSVDSLSTEAFF; CDR3nt: TGTGCCAGCAGCGTAGATTCCCTCAGTACTGAAGCTTTCTTT; j_gene: TRBJ1-1; v_gene: TRBV9; len: 14; abundance: -; d_gene: -
CDR3aa: CASSQEGTQAMNTEAFF; CDR3nt: TGTGCCAGCAGCCAAGAAGGTACACAGGCGATGAACACTGAAGCTTTCTTT; j_gene: TRBJ1-1; v_gene: TRBV4-2; len: 17; abundance: -; d_gene: -
CDR3aa: CASSLMGEETQYF; CDR3nt: TGTGCCAGCAGTTTAATGGGTGAAGAGACCCAGTACTTC; j_gene: TRBJ2-5; v_gene: TRBV27; len: 13; abundance: -; d_gene: -
CDR3aa: CSVGATGAGELFF; CDR3nt: TGCAGCGTTGGGGCGACAGGGGCCGGGGAGCTGTTTTTT; j_gene: TRBJ2-2; v_gene: TRBV29-1; len: 13; abundance: -; d_gene: TRBD1
CDR3aa: CASSLGDLSTYIQYF; CDR3nt: TGTGCCAGCAGCTTAGGGGACCTATCTACGTACATTCAGTACTTC; j_gene: TRBJ2-4; v_gene: TRBV11-2; len: 15; abundance: -; d_gene: -
CDR3aa: CASSLVDSTNYGYTF; CDR3nt: TGTGCCAGCAGCTTAGTAGACAGCACAAACTATGGCTACACCTTC; j_gene: TRBJ1-2; v_gene: TRBV13; len: 15; abundance: few; d_gene: -
CDR3aa: CAGSFGSNLGNTIYF; CDR3nt: TGTGCCGGCAGTTTTGGGTCTAACCTTGGAAACACCATATATTTT; j_gene: TRBJ1-3; v_gene: TRBV12-3/TRBV12-4; len: 15; abundance: -; d_gene: -
CDR3aa: CASTGTPSTDTQYF; CDR3nt: TGTGCCAGCACCGGAACCCCTAGCACAGATACGCAGTATTTT; j_gene: TRBJ2-3; v_gene: TRBV6-6; len: 14; abundance: -; d_gene: -
CDR3aa: CAISESTGGNEQFF; CDR3nt: TGTGCCATCAGTGAGTCCACAGGGGGGAATGAGCAGTTCTTC; j_gene: TRBJ2-1; v_gene: TRBV10-3; len: 14; abundance: few; d_gene: TRBD1
CDR3aa: CSAPPWGGASTDTQYF; CDR3nt: TGCAGTGCCCCCCCCTGGGGGGGGGCTAGCACAGATACGCAGTATTTT; j_gene: TRBJ2-3; v_gene: TRBV20-1; len: 16; abundance: -; d_gene: -
CDR3aa: CASMGLAVQETQYF; CDR3nt: TGTGCCAGCATGGGACTAGCGGTACAAGAGACCCAGTACTTC; j_gene: TRBJ2-5; v_gene: TRBV6-5; len: 14; abundance: -; d_gene: TRBD2
CDR3aa: CSVETPRRGPYGYTF; CDR3nt: TGCAGCGTTGAGACCCCCAGACGGGGACCTTATGGCTACACCTTC; j_gene: TRBJ1-2; v_gene: TRBV29-1; len: 15; abundance: -; d_gene: -
CDR3aa: CSALTSGKETQYF; CDR3nt: TGCAGTGCTTTGACTAGCGGAAAAGAGACCCAGTACTTC; j_gene: TRBJ2-5; v_gene: TRBV20-1; len: 13; abundance: -; d_gene: TRBD2
CDR3aa: CASSDGQPQETQYF; CDR3nt: TGTGCCAGCAGCGACGGACAGCCCCAAGAGACCCAGTACTTC; j_gene: TRBJ2-5; v_gene: TRBV5-8; len: 14; abundance: -; d_gene: -
CDR3aa: CATSPASGTGEAFF; CDR3nt: TGTGCCACCAGCCCGGCAAGCGGGACCGGTGAAGCTTTCTTT; j_gene: TRBJ1-1; v_gene: TRBV15; len: 14; abundance: -; d_gene: -
CDR3aa: CASSQEGLLAYEQYF; CDR3nt: TGCGCCAGCAGCCAAGAAGGACTCCTTGCCTACGAGCAGTACTTC; j_gene: TRBJ2-7; v_gene: TRBV4-1; len: 15; abundance: few; d_gene: -
CDR3aa: CATSYLGSYTF; CDR3nt: TGTGCCACCAGTTATCTTGGTTCCTACACCTTC; j_gene: TRBJ1-2; v_gene: TRBV15; len: 11; abundance: few; d_gene: -
CDR3aa: CAITDDLAKNIQYF; CDR3nt: TGTGCCATCACAGATGATCTAGCCAAAAACATTCAGTACTTC; j_gene: TRBJ2-4; v_gene: TRBV10-3; len: 14; abundance: -; d_gene: -
CDR3aa: CASSEYWASGGVGETQYF; CDR3nt: TGTGCCAGCAGTGAATATTGGGCTAGCGGGGGGGTGGGAGAGACCCAGTACTTC; j_gene: TRBJ2-5; v_gene: TRBV25-1; len: 18; abundance: -; d_gene: TRBD2
CDR3aa: CSARGLAGPSSYEQYF; CDR3nt: TGCAGTGCTAGAGGACTAGCGGGGCCTAGCTCCTACGAGCAGTACTTC; j_gene: TRBJ2-7; v_gene: TRBV20-1; len: 16; abundance: few; d_gene: TRBD2
CDR3aa: CASSLESYYEQYF; CDR3nt: TGTGCCAGCAGTTTAGAGTCCTACTACGAGCAGTACTTC; j_gene: TRBJ2-7; v_gene: TRBV12-3/TRBV12-4; len: 13; abundance: -; d_gene: -
CDR3aa: CASSRNRVSYEQYF; CDR3nt: TGTGCCAGCAGTAGAAACAGGGTATCCTACGAGCAGTACTTC; j_gene: TRBJ2-7; v_gene: TRBV28; len: 14; abundance: -; d_gene: -
CDR3aa: CSAGLAGLGDTQYF; CDR3nt: TGCAGTGCTGGTCTAGCGGGGTTGGGAGATACGCAGTATTTT; j_gene: TRBJ2-3; v_gene: TRBV20-1; len: 14; abundance: -; d_gene: TRBD2
CDR3aa: CASSQVITGWLTEAFF; CDR3nt: TGCGCCAGCAGCCAAGTAATCACAGGGTGGTTGACTGAAGCTTTCTTT; j_gene: TRBJ1-1; v_gene: TRBV4-1; len: 16; abundance: -; d_gene: -
CDR3aa: CASSLNRGFTEAFF; CDR3nt: TGCGCCAGCAGCTTGAACAGGGGGTTCACTGAAGCTTTCTTT; j_gene: TRBJ1-1; v_gene: TRBV5-1; len: 14; abundance: -; d_gene: TRBD1
CDR3aa: CAISPGGRNTGELFF; CDR3nt: TGTGCCATCAGTCCCGGCGGGAGGAACACCGGGGAGCTGTTTTTT; j_gene: TRBJ2-2; v_gene: TRBV10-3; len: 15; abundance: -; d_gene: TRBD2
CDR3aa: CASSQARDRREQYF; CDR3nt: TGCGCCAGCAGCCAAGCCCGGGACAGGCGCGAGCAGTACTTC; j_gene: TRBJ2-7; v_gene: TRBV4-1; len: 14; abundance: -; d_gene: TRBD1
CDR3aa: CASSLSIGSTDTQYF; CDR3nt: TGTGCCAGCAGCTTATCGATAGGTAGCACAGATACGCAGTATTTT; j_gene: TRBJ2-3; v_gene: TRBV7-2; len: 15; abundance: -; d_gene: -
CDR3aa: CASSPGTGGAYEQYF; CDR3nt: TGTGCCAGCAGTCCTGGGACAGGGGGTGCCTACGAGCAGTACTTC; j_gene: TRBJ2-7; v_gene: TRBV6-5; len: 15; abundance: many; d_gene: TRBD1
CDR3aa: CSVEERERSYEQYF; CDR3nt: TGCAGCGTTGAAGAACGTGAACGGAGCTACGAGCAGTACTTC; j_gene: TRBJ2-7; v_gene: TRBV29-1; len: 14; abundance: few; d_gene: -